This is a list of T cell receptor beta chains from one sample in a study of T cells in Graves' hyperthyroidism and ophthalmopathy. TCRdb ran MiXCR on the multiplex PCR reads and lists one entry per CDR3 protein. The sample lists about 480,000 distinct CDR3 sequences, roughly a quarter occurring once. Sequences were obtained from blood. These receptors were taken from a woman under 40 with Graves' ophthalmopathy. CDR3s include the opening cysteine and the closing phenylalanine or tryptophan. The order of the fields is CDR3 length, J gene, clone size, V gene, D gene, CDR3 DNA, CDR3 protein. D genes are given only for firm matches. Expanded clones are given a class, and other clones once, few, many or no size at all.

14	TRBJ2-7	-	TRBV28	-	TGTGCCAGCCTAAGCGCGGGACAGTCCTACGAGCAGTACTTC	CASLSAGQSYEQYF
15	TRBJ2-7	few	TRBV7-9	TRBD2	TGTGCCAGCAGCTCCGGGGGGGCCCTGCCCTACGAGCAGTACTTC	CASSSGGALPYEQYF
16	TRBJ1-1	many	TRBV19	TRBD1	TGTGCCAGTAGTTCTCGACAGGGGCCTCGGAACACTGAAGCTTTCTTT	CASSSRQGPRNTEAFF
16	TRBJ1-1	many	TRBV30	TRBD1	TGTGCCTGGAGTGTACACAGGGGAAGAAGGAACACTGAAGCTTTCTTT	CAWSVHRGRRNTEAFF
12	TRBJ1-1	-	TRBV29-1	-	TGCAGCGTAATTTACCTGAACACTGAAGCTTTCTTT	CSVIYLNTEAFF
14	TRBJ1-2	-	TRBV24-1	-	TGTGCCACCAGTGATCCAGGGATCGGGTATGGCTACACCTTC	CATSDPGIGYGYTF
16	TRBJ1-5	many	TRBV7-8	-	TGTGCCAGCAGCGACATGACAGTGTATAGCAATCAGCCCCAGCATTTT	CASSDMTVYSNQPQHF
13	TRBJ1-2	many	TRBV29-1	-	TGCAGCGTTGCCCATAGAGACACCTATGGCTACACCTTC	CSVAHRDTYGYTF
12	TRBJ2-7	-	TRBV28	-	TGTGCCAGCAGTCCGTTCGGTCGCGAGCAGGACTTC	CASSPFGREQDF
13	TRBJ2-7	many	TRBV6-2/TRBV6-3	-	TGTGCCAGCAGTTGGGTGGAGAGCTACGGGCAGTACTTC	CASSWVESYGQYF
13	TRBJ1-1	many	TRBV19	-	TGTGCCAGTAGTCCGTATGGAAACACTGAAGCTTTCTTT	CASSPYGNTEAFF
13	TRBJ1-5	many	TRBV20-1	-	TGCAGTGCTAGTAGCCAGTCAAGCCAGCCCCAGCATTTT	CSASSQSSQPQHF
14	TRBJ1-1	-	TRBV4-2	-	TGTGCCAGCAGCCATGACGACGGCGTGACTGAAGCTTTCTTT	CASSHDDGVTEAFF
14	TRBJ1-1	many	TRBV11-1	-	TGTGCCAGCAGCCCCAGTGGGTTATCGGCTGAAGCTTTCTTT	CASSPSGLSAEAFF
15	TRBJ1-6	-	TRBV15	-	TGTGCCACCAGCATCTGGGAACAGTATAATTCACCCCTCCACTTT	CATSIWEQYNSPLHF
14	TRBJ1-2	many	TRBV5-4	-	TGTGCCAGCAGTTTGGCGGTCGGAGGGGGTGGCTACACCTTC	CASSLAVGGGGYTF
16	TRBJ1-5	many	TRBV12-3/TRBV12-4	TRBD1	TGTGCCAGCAGATCAGGACAGGGCGCTTACAATCAGCCCCAGCATTTT	CASRSGQGAYNQPQHF
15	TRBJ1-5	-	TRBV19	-	TGTGCCAGTAGTAGTCATCCCCCTAGCAATCAGCCCCAGCATTTT	CASSSHPPSNQPQHF
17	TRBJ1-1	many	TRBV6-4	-	TGTGCCAGCCGCCGGAAAGCAGGAGCCGCAATGAACACTGAAGCTTTCTTT	CASRRKAGAAMNTEAFF
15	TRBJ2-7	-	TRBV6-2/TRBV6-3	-	TGTGCCAGTCGACGATATAGCGGTAGCTCCTACGAGCAGTACTTC	CASRRYSGSSYEQYF